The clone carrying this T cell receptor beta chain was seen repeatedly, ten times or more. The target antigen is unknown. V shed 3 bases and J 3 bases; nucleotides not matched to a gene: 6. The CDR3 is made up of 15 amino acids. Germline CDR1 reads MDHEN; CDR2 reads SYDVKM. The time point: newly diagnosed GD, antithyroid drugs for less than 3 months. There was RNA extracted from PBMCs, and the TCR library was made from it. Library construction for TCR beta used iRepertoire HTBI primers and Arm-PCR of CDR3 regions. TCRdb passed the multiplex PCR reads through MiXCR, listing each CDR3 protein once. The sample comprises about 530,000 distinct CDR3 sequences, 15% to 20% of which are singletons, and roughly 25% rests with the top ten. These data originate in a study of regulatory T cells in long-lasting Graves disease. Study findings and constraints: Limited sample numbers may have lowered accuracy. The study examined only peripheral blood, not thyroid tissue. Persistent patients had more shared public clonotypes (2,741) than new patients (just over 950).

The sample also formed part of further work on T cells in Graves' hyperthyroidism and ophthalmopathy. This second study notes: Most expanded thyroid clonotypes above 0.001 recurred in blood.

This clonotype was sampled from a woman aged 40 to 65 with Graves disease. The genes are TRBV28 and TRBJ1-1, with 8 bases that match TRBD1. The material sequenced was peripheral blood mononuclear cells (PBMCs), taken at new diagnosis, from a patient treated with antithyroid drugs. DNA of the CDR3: TGTGCCAGCAGTTTGGCAGGGGGCGCGCACACTGAAGCTTTCTTT. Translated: CASSLAGGAHTEAFF. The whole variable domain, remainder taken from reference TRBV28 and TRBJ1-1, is DVKVTQSSRYLVKRTGEKVFLECVQDMDHENMFWYRQDPGLGLRLIYFSYDVKMKEKGDIPEGYSVSREKKERFSLILESASTNQTSMYLCASSLAGGAHTEAFFGQGTRLTVV.